A selection of T cell receptor beta chains follows, all from one sample in a study of cytomegalovirus exposure and HLA in healthy donors. The data were produced by immunoSEQ multiplex PCR, yet TCRdb's version contains in-frame clones alone and is incomplete. This table holds 150,000 to 170,000 clones, over 60% found once. The specimen sequenced was PBMCs. Receptors were obtained from a middle-aged woman in good health and CMV-seronegative. Each CDR3 is given with its conserved first and last residue. The order of the fields is CDR3 DNA, CDR3 protein, clone size, V gene, D gene, J gene. D genes are given only for firm matches. For some rows the clone size is stated as once, few or many, or as a class when expanded; others skip it.

TGTGCCAGCAGTTTATTTGGCGTCAGGGCCTACGAGCAGTACTTC CASSLFGVRAYEQYF once TRBV28 - TRBJ2-7
TGTGCCAGCAGCGAAGGACTAGCGGCCTCCTACGAGCAGTACTTC CASSEGLAASYEQYF few TRBV6-1 TRBD2 TRBJ2-7
TGTGCCAGCAGCTTGCGAGGTGTTAACACCGGGGAGCTGTTTTTT CASSLRGVNTGELFF few TRBV5-6 - TRBJ2-2
TGCAGCGTTGAACGGGGGACCTACAATGAGCAGTTCTTC CSVERGTYNEQFF - TRBV29-1 - TRBJ2-1
TGTGCCAGCAGTTACGCTTGGGAGGGCAATCAGCCCCAGCATTTT CASSYAWEGNQPQHF - TRBV6-5 - TRBJ1-5
TGTGCCAGCAGCCTACTAGCGGGAGCAGATACGCAGTATTTT CASSLLAGADTQYF - TRBV11-3 TRBD2 TRBJ2-3
TGCGCCAGCAGCCTAACTTTAGCGGGAGGGAACACCGGGGAGCTGTTTTTT CASSLTLAGGNTGELFF - TRBV5-1 TRBD2 TRBJ2-2
TGCGCCAGCAGTCTCGGGGGGCCGGGGGATGAGCAGTTCTTC CASSLGGPGDEQFF - TRBV5-1 - TRBJ2-1
TGCGCCAGCAGCTTGGCGGGAGGCCGACGGGAGGAGACCCAGTACTTC CASSLAGGRREETQYF once TRBV5-1 TRBD2 TRBJ2-5
TGCGCCAGCAGCTTGGGAGACAGGGGGTCGGATACGCAGTATTTT CASSLGDRGSDTQYF - TRBV5-1 TRBD1 TRBJ2-3
TGTGCCAGCAGCATGGACAGGGGCCTCTCTGGAAACACCATATATTTT CASSMDRGLSGNTIYF - TRBV13 TRBD1 TRBJ1-3
TGTGCCAGTAGCGATCAGGGGTCAACTCGGGGCTACACCTTC CASSDQGSTRGYTF - TRBV19 - TRBJ1-2
TGCGCCAGCAGCTTTACCCAGGGGGCCCAGTATGGCTACACCTTC CASSFTQGAQYGYTF - TRBV5-1 TRBD1 TRBJ1-2
TGTGCCAGCAGTGCCCGGACAGGGAACACTGAAGCTTTCTTT CASSARTGNTEAFF - TRBV6-5 TRBD1 TRBJ1-1
TGTGCCAGCAGTCCACCAGGGGTGACTGAAGCTTTCTTT CASSPPGVTEAFF - TRBV6-6 - TRBJ1-1
TGTGCCTGGAGCGACAGGGGGAATCAGCCCCAGCATTTT CAWSDRGNQPQHF - TRBV30 TRBD1 TRBJ1-5
TGTGCCGGGGGTACAGGGACAGCTCCCTCTGGGGCCAACGTCCTGACTTTC CAGGTGTAPSGANVLTF - TRBV28 TRBD1 TRBJ2-6
TGTGCCAGCAGCGAACCGGGACAGGGGGAAGCTTTCTTT CASSEPGQGEAFF - TRBV2 TRBD1 TRBJ1-1
TGCGCCAGCCTGGGGGGGAGTGAGCAGTTCTTC CASLGGSEQFF once TRBV5-1 TRBD2 TRBJ2-1
TGCGCCAGCAGCTTGGACGGGTCCTTCTATGGCTACACCTTC CASSLDGSFYGYTF - TRBV5-1 - TRBJ1-2
TGTGCCAGCAACGATCGGGGGGAAGCGTCCTACGAGCAGTACTTC CASNDRGEASYEQYF - TRBV2 TRBD2 TRBJ2-7
TGTGCCAGCAGCTGGCCGGGGGGCGCATATGGCTACACCTTC CASSWPGGAYGYTF - TRBV7-9 - TRBJ1-2